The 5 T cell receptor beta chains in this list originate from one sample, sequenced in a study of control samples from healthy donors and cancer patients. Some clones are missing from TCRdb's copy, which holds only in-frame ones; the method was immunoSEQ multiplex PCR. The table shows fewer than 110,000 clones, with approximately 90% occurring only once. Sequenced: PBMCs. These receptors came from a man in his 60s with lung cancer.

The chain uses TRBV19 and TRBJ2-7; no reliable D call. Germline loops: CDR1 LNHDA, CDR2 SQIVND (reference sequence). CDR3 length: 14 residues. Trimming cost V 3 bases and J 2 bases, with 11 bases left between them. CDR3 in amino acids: CASSILSGTYEQYF. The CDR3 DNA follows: TGTGCCAGTAGTATCCTCTCTGGGACCTACGAGCAGTACTTC.

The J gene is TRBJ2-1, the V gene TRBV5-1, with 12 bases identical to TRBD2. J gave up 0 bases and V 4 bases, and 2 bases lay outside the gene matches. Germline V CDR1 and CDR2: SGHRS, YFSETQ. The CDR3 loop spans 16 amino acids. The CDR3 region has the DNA TGCGCCAGCAGCGCGACTAGCGGGAGCTCCTACAATGAGCAGTTCTTC. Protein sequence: CASSATSGSSYNEQFF.

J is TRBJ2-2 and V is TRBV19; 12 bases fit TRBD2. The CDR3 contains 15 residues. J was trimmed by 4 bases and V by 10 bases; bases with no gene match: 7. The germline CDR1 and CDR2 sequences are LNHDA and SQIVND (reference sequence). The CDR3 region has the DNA TGTGCCACCCTAGCGGGGGGGCGGAGCACCGGGGAGCTGTTTTTT. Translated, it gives CATLAGGRSTGELFF. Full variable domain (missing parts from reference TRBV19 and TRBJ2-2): DGGITQSPKYLFRKEGQNVTLSCEQNLNHDAMYWYRQDPGQGLRLIYYSQIVNDFQKGDIAEGYSVSREKKESFPLTVTSAQKNPTAFYLCATLAGGRSTGELFFGEGSRLTVL.

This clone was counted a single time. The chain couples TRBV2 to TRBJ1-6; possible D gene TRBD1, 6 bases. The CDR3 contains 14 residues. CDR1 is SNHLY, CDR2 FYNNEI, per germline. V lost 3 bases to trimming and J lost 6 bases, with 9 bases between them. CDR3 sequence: CASSDQGSNSPLHF. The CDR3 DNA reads TGTGCCAGCAGTGATCAGGGGAGTAATTCACCCCTCCACTTT. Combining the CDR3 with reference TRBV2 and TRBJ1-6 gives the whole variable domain EPEVTQTPSHQVTQMGQEVILRCVPISNHLYFYWYRQILGQKVEFLVSFYNNEISEKSEIFDDQFSVERPDGSNFTLKIRSTKLEDSAMYFCASSDQGSNSPLHFGNGTRLTVT.

DNA for the CDR3: TGTGCCAGCAGCTCCGAATATTCGACAGGGGTCAATGAGCAGTTCTTC. Translating gives CASSSEYSTGVNEQFF. The chain combines TRBV7-7 with TRBJ2-1, with 8 bases lining up with TRBD1. V shed 4 bases, J shed 6 bases, and the junction held 11 bases outside the gene matches. Looked up from germline, CDR1 is SSHAT and CDR2 is FNYEAQ (reference sequence). This CDR3 has 16 residues.